One and the same sample provided the 20 T cell receptor beta chains below, sequenced in a study of blood T cell repertoires in COVID-19. Only in-frame clones appear in the TCRdb table, and some are missing; sequencing was by immunoSEQ multiplex PCR. The sample consists of under 300,000 clones, 80% to 90% of them appearing once. The sample consisted of peripheral blood. Source of these receptors: a man in his forties or fifties with acute or convalescent COVID-19.

This clone was observed a single time. V gene TRBV12-3 or TRBV12-4 combines with J gene TRBJ1-4; 7 positions match TRBD1. V shed 6 bases and J 5 bases; nucleotides not matched to a gene: 3. This CDR3 has 13 residues. The DNA for the CDR3 is TGTGCCAGCAGGGAGACAGGGAATGAAAAACTGTTTTTT. It codes for CASRETGNEKLFF.

The genes are TRBV9 and TRBJ2-5, with 11 bases identical to TRBD2. The CDR3 consists of 16 residues. J gave up 4 bases and V 4 bases, and 9 bases lay outside the gene matches. The germline V gene encodes CDR1 SGDLS and CDR2 YYNGEE. CDR3 residues: CASSPEPLAGVETQYF. CDR3 DNA: TGTGCCAGCAGCCCCGAGCCACTAGCGGGAGTAGAGACCCAGTACTTC.

This chain connects TRBV5-8 to TRBJ1-1; 8 nucleotides line up with TRBD1. The CDR3 is 14 amino acids. The V gene's germline CDR1 is SGHTS and CDR2 YDEGEE. V lost 4 bases to trimming and J lost 5 bases; unmatched junction nucleotides: 7. The CDR3 is CASSRTYRGTEAFF. For the CDR3, the DNA is TGTGCCAGCAGCCGGACCTACAGGGGGACTGAAGCTTTCTTT.

The genes are TRBV7-9 and TRBJ1-2; D may be TRBD1 (6 bases). The CDR3 loop spans 13 amino acids. V was cut by 3 bases and J by 6 bases, with 11 bases left in between. The germline CDR1 and CDR2 sequences are SEHNR and FQNEAQ (reference sequence). CDR3 in amino acids: CASSFSGADGYTF. CDR3 sequence (DNA): TGTGCCAGCAGCTTTTCAGGGGCGGATGGCTACACCTTC.

The V call is TRBV18, the J call TRBJ1-3; 7 nucleotides align to TRBD1. With 3 bases clipped from V and 0 bases from J, the junction kept 5 bases outside the gene matches. CDR1 and CDR2 (germline): KGHSH, LQKENI. This CDR3 has 16 amino acids. CDR3 DNA sequence: TGTGCCAGCTCACCCCCAACAGGGGTCTCTGGAAACACCATATATTTT. It codes for CASSPPTGVSGNTIYF.

The rearrangement links TRBV19 to TRBJ2-7, with 7 bases fitting TRBD1. This CDR3 is built from 15 residues. The junction had 8 bases not matched to a gene; V was cut back by 3 bases and J by 3 bases. The germline V gene encodes CDR1 LNHDA and CDR2 SQIVND (reference sequence). CDR3 protein: CASSILGTEGYEQYF. The DNA for the CDR3 is TGTGCCAGTAGTATTCTGGGGACAGAGGGCTACGAGCAGTACTTC.

This chain joins TRBV5-5 and TRBJ2-4; 10 bases are a match to TRBD2. The trim removed 0 bases at V and 3 bases at J, leaving 0 bases unmatched. The germline V gene encodes CDR1 SGHKS and CDR2 YYEKEE (reference sequence). The CDR3 extends over 15 amino acids. The chain's CDR3 is CASSLASGGKNIQYF. The CDR3 region has the DNA TGTGCCAGCAGCTTGGCTAGCGGGGGCAAAAACATTCAGTACTTC.

V usage is TRBV11-2 and J usage is TRBJ1-3; D remains ambiguous. Germline V CDR1 and CDR2: SGHAT, FQNNGV. This CDR3 is built from 12 residues. The V end lost 0 bases, the J end lost 11 bases, and 8 bases lay between the germline ends. CDR3 amino acids: CASSLEPRSIYF. The CDR3 region has the DNA TGTGCCAGCAGCTTAGAACCGAGGTCCATATATTTT.

This chain links TRBV30 with TRBJ1-3; D unclear. Germline lookup yields CDR1 GTSNPN and CDR2 SVGIG (reference sequence). V dropped 1 base and J dropped 4 bases, with 8 bases sitting between them. The CDR3 is 13 amino acids. The CDR3 nucleotides are TGTGCCTGGAGTGAACAGTCCGGAAACACCATATATTTT. As protein: CAWSEQSGNTIYF. Filled out from reference TRBV30 and TRBJ1-3, the complete variable domain reads SQTIHQWPATLVQPVGSPLSLECTVEGTSNPNLYWYRQAAGRGLQLLFYSVGIGQISSEVPQNLSASRPQDRQFILSSKKLLLSDSGFYLCAWSEQSGNTIYFGEGSWLTVV.

This chain joins TRBV7-9 and TRBJ2-3; D might be TRBD2 (5 bases). V lost 2 bases, J lost 3 bases, and 6 bases lay in between. The CDR3 length is 13 residues. Germline lookup yields CDR1 SEHNR and CDR2 FQNEAQ (reference sequence). The CDR3 reads CASSLRETDTQYF. The DNA of the CDR3 is TGTGCCAGCAGCTTAAGGGAGACAGATACGCAGTATTTT.

The rearrangement uses TRBV10-3 and TRBJ2-3; 16 positions match TRBD2. The CDR3 has 17 amino acids. V was clipped by 5 bases and J by 2 bases; unmatched bases: 4. Germline loops: CDR1 ENHRY, CDR2 SYGVKD. CDR3 coding DNA: TGTGCCATCAGTCCGGGACTAGCGGGGGGGTCCACAGATACGCAGTATTTT. It is translated as CAISPGLAGGSTDTQYF.

The chain has TRBV18 and TRBJ1-2; D uncertain. Trimming pared 1 base from V and 5 bases from J, leaving 17 bases between. Germline CDR1 and CDR2: KGHSH and LQKENI. The CDR3 is 16 amino acids. The CDR3 DNA reads TGTGCCAGCTCACCACGGCTCCCCCATCTTGCATATGGCTACACCTTC. Translated, it gives CASSPRLPHLAYGYTF.

The rearrangement links TRBV10-3 to TRBJ1-4; unclear D gene. Trimming shortened V by 3 bases and J by 7 bases, and 6 bases separated the two germline ends. This CDR3 comprises 12 residues. Germline CDR1 is ENHRY and CDR2 is SYGVKD. The CDR3 nucleotides read TGTGCCATCAGTGATGGAGGTGAAAAACTGTTTTTT. It specifies CAISDGGEKLFF.

This clone is medium-sized. This chain links TRBV7-9 with TRBJ2-3, with a weak D call TRBD1 (7 bases). The CDR3 sequence is 16 residues long. Deletions cut 4 bases from V and 5 bases from J, with 19 bases between. In germline, CDR1 is SEHNR, CDR2 FQNEAQ (reference sequence). DNA of the CDR3: TGTGCCAGCAGCTCCCCTCAGGGGGGCGGCCGAGATACGCAGTATTTT. It codes for CASSSPQGGGRDTQYF. Supplemented by reference TRBV7-9 and TRBJ2-3, the full variable domain reads DTGVSQNPRHKITKRGQNVTFRCDPISEHNRLYWYRQTLGQGPEFLTYFQNEAQLEKSRLLSDRFSAERPKGSFSTLEIQRTEQGDSAMYLCASSSPQGGGRDTQYFGPGTRLTVL.

The chain uses TRBV5-5 and TRBJ1-6; 8 bases align to TRBD1. J lost 10 bases, V lost 2 bases, and 8 bases had no gene match. CDR3 size: 15 residues. The germline V gene has CDR1 SGHKS and CDR2 YYEKEE (reference sequence). Written as DNA, the CDR3 is TGTGCCAGCAGCTTATTGACAGGGGAGAGATCACCCCTCCACTTT. Amino acid sequence: CASSLLTGERSPLHF.

The chain has TRBV5-1 and TRBJ2-4; TRBD1 might be the D (6 bases). CDR1 and CDR2 from the germline V gene are SGHRS and YFSETQ. The V end was cut by 0 bases, the J end by 0 bases, with 10 bases between. The CDR3 runs to 16 residues. CDR3 residues: CASSLEGVLAKNIQYF. The CDR3 DNA reads as TGCGCCAGCAGCTTGGAGGGGGTACTAGCCAAAAACATTCAGTACTTC.

This sequence joins TRBV6-5 and TRBJ1-2; the D is unclear. CDR3 size: 12 residues. Germline V gene data show CDR1 as MNHEY and CDR2 as SVGAGI. V gave up 8 bases and J gave up 8 bases, with 15 bases separating them. This chain's CDR3 is CASHGPLRGYTF. CDR3 nucleotides: TGTGCCAGCCATGGCCCACTGCGGGGCTACACCTTC.

The chain has TRBV6-5 and TRBJ2-1; TRBD2 aligns across 7 bases. CDR3 size: 15 residues. The V gene end was trimmed by 10 bases and the J gene end by 4 bases; junction bases not matched to a gene: 13. CDR1 MNHEY and CDR2 SVGAGI come from the germline V gene. Written as DNA, the CDR3 is TGTGCCACCCTAATTGGGGGGGGGTTATACAATGAGCAGTTCTTC. Protein product: CATLIGGGLYNEQFF.

The rearrangement links TRBV19 to TRBJ2-1, with 10 bases fitting TRBD2. CDR1 is LNHDA, CDR2 SQIVND, per germline (reference sequence). The CDR3 is made up of 15 amino acids. V was pared by 9 bases and J by 0 bases, with 5 bases of the junction left unmatched. CDR3 loop: CASKLAGTSYNEQFF. CDR3 DNA: TGTGCCAGCAAACTAGCGGGAACCTCCTACAATGAGCAGTTCTTC.

The CDR3 spells CASRSGTRGANEQFF. Written as DNA, the CDR3 is TGTGCCAGCAGGTCCGGGACTAGAGGGGCCAATGAGCAGTTCTTC. This sequence joins TRBV6-5 and TRBJ2-1; 8 nucleotides agree with TRBD2. There are 15 residues in the CDR3. J gave up 6 bases and V 6 bases, and 10 bases lay outside the gene matches. Germline CDR1 is MNHEY and CDR2 is SVGAGI.